The 28 T cell receptor beta chains below were found in one sample sequenced in a study of control samples from healthy donors and cancer patients. Profiling relied on immunoSEQ multiplex PCR, and the TCRdb table lists in-frame clones only, not all of them. The profile shows about 17,000 clones, around nine tenths of them singletons. The sequenced sample consisted of PBMCs. The origin of the receptors is a man between 60 and 75 years old with head and neck cancer.

The chain recombines TRBV23-1 with TRBJ1-5; weak D call: TRBD1 (5 bases). TRBV23-1 carries the ORF label, with uncertain function. V shed 2 bases and J shed 4 bases, with 15 bases lying between them. CDR3 length: 16 amino acids. As DNA, the CDR3 is TGCGCCAGCAGTCAAGGGGGGAGGATGGGGAATCAGCCCCAGCATTTT. Translating it yields CASSQGGRMGNQPQHF.

The gene calls are TRBV11-3 and TRBJ2-1; D perhaps matches TRBD2 (7 bases). CDR3 size: 14 residues. Germline values: CDR1 SGHNT, CDR2 YENEEA. V lost 3 bases to trimming and J lost 5 bases, with 11 bases between them. Here the CDR3 reads CASSLGGGHNEQFF. DNA for the CDR3: TGTGCCAGCAGCTTGGGCGGGGGCCACAATGAGCAGTTCTTC. Full variable domain (outside the CDR3, taken from reference TRBV11-3 and TRBJ2-1): EAGVVQSPRYKIIEKKQPVAFWCNPISGHNTLYWYLQNLGQGPELLIRYENEEAVDDSQLPKDRFSAERLKGVDSTLKIQPAELGDSAVYLCASSLGGGHNEQFFGPGTRLTVL.

This clone was found once. Germline and junction disagree at one end, which may indicate a read error. The chain is built from TRBV7-7 and TRBJ1-2; D uncertain. CDR3 length equals 13 residues. Germline CDR1 SSHAT, CDR2 FNYEAQ (reference sequence). The CDR3 nucleotides are TGTGCTAGCAGCCCGGACGGAGCCTATGGCTACACCTTC. It translates to CASSPDGAYGYTF.

The chain combines TRBV9 with TRBJ1-2; weak D call: TRBD1 (6 bases). The ends were cut back, 0 bases at V and 5 bases at J, with 14 bases in the middle. The V gene's germline CDR1 is SGDLS and CDR2 YYNGEE. The CDR3 sequence is 15 residues long. In nucleotides, the CDR3 is TGTGCCAGCAGCGTAGACCGATTGGACAGTTATGGCTACACCTTC. Translated: CASSVDRLDSYGYTF.

The V call is TRBV7-2, the J call TRBJ2-4; D may match TRBD1 or TRBD2 (5 bases each). The CDR3 contains 17 residues. Germline V gives CDR1 SGHTA, CDR2 FQGNSA. V was clipped by 3 bases and J by 0 bases, with 15 bases between them. The CDR3 nucleotides read TGTGCCAGCAGCTTGAGATCGGGACCTCTAGCCAAAAACATTCAGTACTTC. This codes for CASSLRSGPLAKNIQYF.

This clone was picked up one time. The rearrangement links TRBV5-5 to TRBJ2-3; possible D gene TRBD2, 6 bases. The CDR3 consists of 14 residues. V was shortened by 4 bases and J by 4 bases, with 13 bases between the two germline ends. CDR1 is SGHKS, CDR2 YYEKEE, per germline (reference sequence). The CDR3, as DNA: TGTGCCAGCAGCCAGGGACTCGGTCCAGATACGCAGTATTTT. It translates to CASSQGLGPDTQYF.

The chain combines TRBV6-1 with TRBJ2-7; 8 nucleotides align to TRBD2. V gave up 4 bases and J gave up 0 bases; unmatched junction bases: 17. Germline-derived CDR1 and CDR2 are MNHNS and SASEGT. The CDR3 runs to 19 residues. The CDR3 reads CASSGPGGGWVTSSYEQYF. CDR3 sequence (DNA): TGTGCCAGCAGTGGGCCGGGGGGGGGATGGGTGACCTCCTCCTACGAGCAGTACTTC.

This clone occurred once. V is TRBV5-5 and J is TRBJ2-3; 8 bases line up with TRBD2. The CDR3 loop spans 14 amino acids. Germline V lookup: CDR1 SGHKS, CDR2 YYEKEE (reference sequence). With V trimmed by 0 bases and J by 13 bases, 10 bases remained unmatched. The CDR3 protein is CASSLEGGGRREYF. The CDR3 DNA is TGTGCCAGCAGCTTGGAAGGCGGGGGGCGGAGGGAGTATTTT.

This sequence joins TRBV7-6 and TRBJ1-1; D gene ambiguous. Germline values: CDR1 SGHVS, CDR2 FNYEAQ. The CDR3 runs to 14 residues. V dropped 0 bases and J dropped 4 bases, with 9 bases sitting between them. CDR3 loop: CASSLAPLVTEAFF. The CDR3 coding sequence is TGTGCCAGCAGCTTAGCGCCCCTGGTCACTGAAGCTTTCTTT.

The chain carries TRBV5-1 and TRBJ1-2; D unresolved. Looked up from germline, CDR1 is SGHRS and CDR2 is YFSETQ. CDR3 length: 16 amino acids. Deletions cut 4 bases from V and 4 bases from J, with 20 bases between. In DNA form, the CDR3 reads TGCGCCAGCAGCCGCACACCCACAGTGCCCCTCTATGGCTACACCTTC. It specifies CASSRTPTVPLYGYTF.

This rearrangement joins TRBV6-5 to TRBJ2-7, with TRBD2 as a possible D gene (6 bases). V shed 10 bases and J shed 6 bases, with 19 bases lying between them. CDR3 length equals 13 residues. Germline assignment: CDR1 MNHEY and CDR2 SVGAGI. CDR3 DNA sequence: TGTGCCACGTCGTTGGGCGCGGGGCCCGAGCAGTACTTC. Residues: CATSLGAGPEQYF.

The chain uses TRBV2 and TRBJ2-5, with 9 bases matching TRBD1. With V trimmed by 3 bases and J by 3 bases, 5 bases remained unmatched. Germline-derived CDR1 and CDR2 are SNHLY and FYNNEI. CDR3 size: 15 residues. In nucleotides, the CDR3 is TGTGCCAGCAGTGAGAGGGACAGGGTAGAAGAGACCCAGTACTTC. It specifies CASSERDRVEETQYF.

The rearrangement joins TRBV27 to TRBJ1-2, with D hard to call. The CDR3 totals 13 residues. Trimming left V 6 bases short and J 2 bases short, with 10 bases between. Germline loops: CDR1 MNHEY, CDR2 SMNVEV (reference sequence). CDR3 in DNA: TGTGCCAGCAGCTATAACACCAACTATGGCTACACCTTC. Protein product: CASSYNTNYGYTF.

The chain uses TRBV19 and TRBJ1-5; 7 bases are a match to TRBD1. The CDR3 has 16 amino acids. The V gene's germline CDR1 is LNHDA and CDR2 SQIVND (reference sequence). Trimming cost V 3 bases and J 0 bases; bases outside gene matches: 5. The CDR3 sequence: CASSIRTGVSNQPQHF. Written as DNA, the CDR3 is TGTGCCAGTAGTATCAGGACAGGCGTTAGCAATCAGCCCCAGCATTTT.

The chain combines TRBV18 with TRBJ2-1; D perhaps matches TRBD2 (7 bases). This CDR3 has 13 amino acids. CDR1 is KGHSH and CDR2 is LQKENI in the germline V gene. Trimming took off 2 bases at V and 15 bases at J, with 17 bases between the two ends. This chain's CDR3 is CASSPEGGTSGFF. Here the CDR3 DNA reads TGTGCCAGCTCACCAGAGGGGGGGACCTCGGGGTTCTTC.

This chain connects TRBV5-1 to TRBJ2-3; 12 bases match TRBD1. The V gene's germline CDR1 is SGHRS and CDR2 YFSETQ. The J segment lost 4 bases and the V segment lost 7 bases, leaving 7 bases of the junction unmatched. The CDR3 runs to 15 residues. CDR3 sequence (DNA): TGCGCCAGCTCCCCCGGGACAGGGGGCCCAGATACGCAGTATTTT. This codes for CASSPGTGGPDTQYF.

This CDR3 reads CASSGTANQPQHF. In nucleotides, the CDR3 is TGTGCCAGTAGTGGGACAGCCAATCAGCCCCAGCATTTT. V gene TRBV19 combines with J gene TRBJ1-5; 7 nucleotides line up with TRBD1. This CDR3 has 13 residues. The V segment lost 5 bases and the J segment 3 bases; nucleotides outside the gene matches: 1. CDR1 and CDR2 (germline): LNHDA, SQIVND (reference sequence). The full variable domain, its missing parts supplied by reference TRBV19 and TRBJ1-5, is DGGITQSPKYLFRKEGQNVTLSCEQNLNHDAMYWYRQDPGQGLRLIYYSQIVNDFQKGDIAEGYSVSREKKESFPLTVTSAQKNPTAFYLCASSGTANQPQHFGDGTRLSIL.

The chain recombines TRBV4-1 with TRBJ1-2, with unresolved D. V was clipped by 6 bases and J by 8 bases, with 31 bases between them. This CDR3 has 18 residues. Germline assignment: CDR1 MGHRA and CDR2 YSYEKL. DNA for the CDR3: TGCGCCAGCAGTCGAGATGGCCCAGCAACGGTTGGGAAAGGCGGCTACACCTTC. Encoded protein: CASSRDGPATVGKGGYTF.

V usage is TRBV7-9 and J usage is TRBJ1-1; D is unclear. Between the trimmed V and J ends, which lost 8 bases and 2 bases, there was a span of 6 bases. Germline V gene data show CDR1 as SEHNR and CDR2 as FQNEAQ (reference sequence). This CDR3 has 11 amino acids. Written as DNA, the CDR3 is TGTGCCAGCTGGGGTAACACTGAAGCTTTCTTT. Translating it yields CASWGNTEAFF.

This chain joins TRBV6-5 and TRBJ1-3; D is undetermined. Trimming took 5 bases from V and 0 from J, leaving 8 bases between them. The CDR3 is 14 amino acids. Germline CDR1 reads MNHEY; CDR2 reads SVGAGI. For the CDR3, the DNA is TGTGCCAGCAGTCAGGCCCACTCTGGAAACACCATATATTTT. It yields the protein CASSQAHSGNTIYF.

This chain uses TRBV6-6 with TRBJ1-1; the D gene is possibly TRBD1 (6 bases). The ends were cut back, 6 bases at V and 0 bases at J, with 11 bases in the middle. Germline V gene data show CDR1 as MNHNY and CDR2 as SVGAGI (reference sequence). This CDR3 has 14 residues. CDR3 protein: CASSPGTLNTEAFF. CDR3 in DNA: TGTGCCAGCAGCCCCGGGACACTGAACACTGAAGCTTTCTTT.

The rearrangement joins TRBV14 to TRBJ2-3; D not resolved. This CDR3 contains 14 residues. The V end was cut by 3 bases, the J end by 1 base, with 8 bases between. The germline V gene encodes CDR1 SGHDN and CDR2 FVKESK. CDR3 bases: TGTGCCAGCAGCCATCAGGCCGGCACAGATACGCAGTATTTT. Its translation: CASSHQAGTDTQYF.

The CDR3 is CASSLGTGYSNQPQHF. CDR3 DNA: TGTGCCAGCAGCTTGGGGACGGGCTATAGCAATCAGCCCCAGCATTTT. The chain is built from TRBV5-6 and TRBJ1-5; D ambiguous. V gave up 0 bases and J gave up 0 bases, with 10 bases separating them. The germline CDR1 and CDR2 sequences are SGHDT and YYEEEE. The CDR3 totals 16 residues.

CDR3 nucleotide sequence: TGTGCCAGCAGCCCCGACAGAGCCCAAGAGACCCAGTACTTC. This gives the protein CASSPDRAQETQYF. The V call is TRBV11-1, the J call TRBJ2-5, with D perhaps matching TRBD1 (5 bases). Trimming removed 5 bases at V and 1 base at J, with 11 bases between. The CDR3 contains 14 residues. Per germline, CDR1 SGHAT and CDR2 FQDESV (reference sequence).

The chain carries TRBV5-4 and TRBJ2-2; D gene ambiguous. V lost 4 bases and J lost 7, with 8 bases in between. The CDR3 totals 12 residues. Germline V CDR1 and CDR2: SGHNT, YYREEE (reference sequence). DNA for the CDR3: TGTGCCAGCAGCCAGGAAAACGGGGAGCTGTTTTTT. This codes for CASSQENGELFF.

V usage is TRBV5-5 and J usage is TRBJ1-1, with D uncertain. Looked up from germline, CDR1 is SGHKS and CDR2 is YYEKEE (reference sequence). This CDR3 region has 13 residues. Trimming removed 1 base from V and 6 bases from J, with 10 bases in between. This CDR3 reads CASSLSQQAEAFF. The DNA for the CDR3 is TGTGCCAGCAGCTTGTCCCAGCAGGCTGAAGCTTTCTTT.

This clone was picked up a small number of times. The V and J genes are TRBV6-4 and TRBJ1-1; weak D call: TRBD1 (5 bases). CDR1 is MRHNA and CDR2 is SNTAGT in the germline V gene. The CDR3 length is 12 residues. Trimming took off 4 bases at V and 11 bases at J, with 14 bases between the two ends. CDR3 DNA sequence: TGTGCCAGCAGTGTAGGCTCCGGGGCCGCTTTCTTT. Protein product: CASSVGSGAAFF.

The chain combines TRBV6-5 with TRBJ1-2; weak D call: TRBD1 (6 bases). Germline CDR1 is MNHEY and CDR2 is SVGAGI. This CDR3 comprises 14 residues. V lost 4 bases to trimming and J lost 2 bases, with 11 bases between them. In DNA form, the CDR3 reads TGTGCCAGCAGTTTCAGGGGATCGAACTATGGCTACACCTTC. Amino acid sequence: CASSFRGSNYGYTF.